One and the same sample provided the 20 T cell receptor beta chains below, sequenced in a study of blood T cell repertoires in COVID-19. The repertoire was sequenced with immunoSEQ multiplex PCR; TCRdb's copy has only in-frame clones and lacks some. Among 250,000 to 350,000 clones, roughly 87% were seen once, and the ten largest hold over 8%. The sample comprised peripheral blood. These receptor sequences come from a man aged 18 to 29 with active or convalescent COVID-19.

The chain recombines TRBV10-3 with TRBJ1-5; 8 nucleotides agree with TRBD1. Germline CDR1 reads ENHRY; CDR2 reads SYGVKD. This CDR3 region has 15 residues. V shed 11 bases, J shed 0 bases, and the junction held 9 bases outside the gene matches. In nucleotides, the CDR3 is TGTGCCGTTAAAGACAGGGGTGATAGCAATCAGCCCCAGCATTTT. Its translation is CAVKDRGDSNQPQHF.

The rearrangement uses TRBV10-2 and TRBJ1-1; TRBD1 is a possible D gene (6 bases). The germline CDR1 and CDR2 sequences are WSHSY and SAAADI. The V end was cut by 10 bases, the J end by 1 base, with 13 bases between. The CDR3 length is 13 residues. CDR3 protein: CATRTGSNTEAFF. CDR3 sequence (DNA): TGCGCCACCCGAACAGGGTCGAACACTGAAGCTTTCTTT.

The genes are TRBV5-1 and TRBJ2-2; possible D gene TRBD1, 5 bases. V lost 0 bases and J 0 bases, leaving 6 bases between the germline ends. CDR1 and CDR2 (germline): SGHRS, YFSETQ. The CDR3 is 15 amino acids. In nucleotides, the CDR3 is TGCGCCAGCAGCTTGGAACAGGCGAACACCGGGGAGCTGTTTTTT. Encoded protein: CASSLEQANTGELFF.

The genes are TRBV15 and TRBJ1-1; no definite D call. Germline V gene sequence: CDR1 LNHNV, CDR2 YYDKDF (reference sequence). V was clipped by 0 bases and J by 0 bases, with 20 bases between them. This CDR3 is 19 amino acids long. The CDR3 DNA reads as TGTGCCACCAGCAGAGATTGGAGGGATAGTTCAACCATGAACACTGAAGCTTTCTTT. Protein: CATSRDWRDSSTMNTEAFF. The full variable domain, with the rest looked up from reference TRBV15 and TRBJ1-1, is DAMVIQNPRYQVTQFGKPVTLSCSQTLNHNVMYWYQQKSSQAPKLLFHYYDKDFNNEADTPDNFQSRRPNTSFCFLDIRSPGLGDTAMYLCATSRDWRDSSTMNTEAFFGQGTRLTVV.

The sample holds one count of this clone. The rearrangement links TRBV7-8 to TRBJ2-1; D uncertain. The length of the CDR3 is 17 residues. Germline V gene data show CDR1 as SGHVS and CDR2 as FQNEAQ. V lost 5 bases and J lost 1, with 18 bases in between. In nucleotides, the CDR3 is TGTGCCAGCAGCCCTCCACGTCTCAGGTCTTCCTACAATGAGCAGTTCTTC. Encoded protein: CASSPPRLRSSYNEQFF.

This chain uses TRBV24-1 with TRBJ2-2, with a weak D call TRBD2 (6 bases). This CDR3 is built from 15 residues. Between the trimmed V and J ends, which lost 4 bases and 6 bases, there was a span of 14 bases. Germline values: CDR1 KGHDR, CDR2 SFDVKD. The DNA of the CDR3 is TGTGCCACCAGTGACGGGCGGGGTATAGCCGGGGAGCTGTTTTTT. Translation: CATSDGRGIAGELFF.

The chain joins TRBV18 to TRBJ1-4; D call uncertain. The V end lost 4 bases, the J end lost 14 bases, and 14 bases lay between the germline ends. CDR1 and CDR2 (germline): KGHSH, LQKENI. CDR3 length equals 12 residues. The CDR3 protein is CASSLTPPRLFF. The CDR3 DNA is TGTGCCAGCTCACTGACCCCTCCGAGGCTGTTTTTT.

The J gene is TRBJ2-1, the V gene TRBV21-1; the table's D gene call, TRBD2, was not cross checked with the DNA. TRBV21-1 is a pseudogene. The CDR3 covers 14 residues. Here the CDR3 reads CASSRGGRYNEQFF. The CDR3 bases are TGTGCCAGCAGCAGGGGGGGCCGGTACAATGAGCAGTTCTTC.

The chain combines TRBV19 with TRBJ1-2, with 8 bases matching TRBD1. Germline-derived CDR1 and CDR2 are LNHDA and SQIVND (reference sequence). The CDR3 contains 14 residues. V dropped 1 base and J dropped 7; count of bases not matched to a gene: 5. The CDR3 is CASSIGTGIFGYTF. The CDR3 DNA is TGTGCCAGTAGTATAGGGACAGGGATTTTTGGCTACACCTTC.

The chain combines TRBV18 with TRBJ2-7, with 9 bases aligning to TRBD1. The CDR3 is 16 residues long. Germline lookup yields CDR1 KGHSH and CDR2 LQKENI. V was pared by 2 bases and J by 6 bases, with 11 bases of the junction left unmatched. CDR3 DNA sequence: TGTGCCAGCTCACCATCCTCCGGGACAGGGATAAGCGAGCAGTACTTC. Its translation: CASSPSSGTGISEQYF.

Here the CDR3 DNA reads TGTGCCAGCAGTTTTGTGCAGGGTCATCAGCCCCAGCATTTT. This sequence encodes CASSFVQGHQPQHF. The chain is built from TRBV27 and TRBJ1-5; tentative D call: TRBD1 (5 bases). The V end was cut by 3 bases, the J end by 5 bases, with 11 bases between. The germline CDR1 and CDR2 sequences are MNHEY and SMNVEV (reference sequence). This CDR3 has 14 residues.

The rearrangement joins TRBV12-5 to TRBJ1-6, with 8 bases matching TRBD1. V lost 1 base, J lost 7 bases, and 6 bases stayed unmatched. CDR1 LGHNT and CDR2 FRNRAP come from the germline V gene. The CDR3 is 16 amino acids. The CDR3 here is CASGLGRRQGNSPLHF. CDR3 coding DNA: TGTGCTAGTGGTTTGGGAAGAAGACAGGGGAATTCACCCCTCCACTTT.

The chain has TRBV9 and TRBJ2-1; 8 nucleotides line up with TRBD1. This CDR3 comprises 20 residues. After removal of 3 bases from V and 3 bases from J, the junction contained 20 bases not matched to a gene. CDR1 and CDR2 (germline): SGDLS, YYNGEE. The CDR3 DNA reads as TGTGCCAGCAGCGAACGAGGGACAGGCACTAACCTCATCGACTACAATGAGCAGTTCTTC. It is translated as CASSERGTGTNLIDYNEQFF.

This chain joins TRBV29-1 and TRBJ2-3; D unresolved. The CDR3 runs to 12 residues. V dropped 4 bases and J dropped 2 bases, with 7 bases sitting between them. CDR1 and CDR2 (germline): SQVTM, ANQGSEA. CDR3 in DNA: TGCAGCGTTGTGCAGAACACAGATACGCAGTATTTT. Its translation: CSVVQNTDTQYF.

V usage is TRBV7-8 and J usage is TRBJ1-4; D is undetermined. The CDR3 length is 11 residues. V was pared by 4 bases and J by 8 bases, with 5 bases between. Looked up from germline, CDR1 is SGHVS and CDR2 is FQNEAQ. The CDR3 spells CASSSAEKLFF. CDR3 nucleotide sequence: TGTGCCAGCAGCTCCGCGGAAAAACTGTTTTTT.

This clone appeared a single time. This chain joins TRBV3-1 (or the pseudogene TRBV3-2) and TRBJ1-3; D not resolved. V shed 6 bases and J shed 0 bases, with 12 bases lying between them. The CDR3 runs 15 residues. CDR1 LGHDT and CDR2 YNNKEL come from the germline V gene (reference sequence). The CDR3 bases are TGTGCCAGCAGTCAGCGGGTTAACTCTGGAAACACCATATATTTT. Translated: CASSQRVNSGNTIYF.

V and J are TRBV27 and TRBJ1-5; D possibly corresponds to TRBD1 (5 bases). The ends were cut back, 7 bases at V and 7 bases at J, with 14 bases in the middle. The CDR3 is 13 residues long. Germline-derived CDR1 and CDR2 are MNHEY and SMNVEV (reference sequence). The CDR3 nucleotides read TGTGCCAGCACCCACAGGATGGGGCAGCCCCAGCATTTT. Translated, it gives CASTHRMGQPQHF.

The chain employs TRBV6-5 and TRBJ2-3, with 7 nucleotides matching TRBD1. The CDR3 length is 15 residues. V lost 6 bases, J lost 2 bases, and 8 bases stayed unmatched. Per the germline V gene, CDR1 is MNHEY and CDR2 is SVGAGI. CDR3 in amino acids: CASSDTGVPTDTQYF. Written as DNA, the CDR3 is TGTGCCAGCAGCGATACAGGGGTCCCCACAGATACGCAGTATTTT.

The V gene is TRBV4-1, the J gene TRBJ1-6; 7 positions agree with TRBD1. The CDR3 runs to 15 residues. Germline V lookup: CDR1 MGHRA, CDR2 YSYEKL. Losses at the gene ends were 0 bases for V and 7 bases for J; bases not matched to a gene: 3. The CDR3 spells CASSQDDRVNSPLHF. The CDR3 DNA is TGCGCCAGCAGCCAAGACGACAGGGTCAATTCACCCCTCCACTTT.

This clone has a single count. The J gene is TRBJ2-1, the V gene TRBV6-5, with D uncertain. V was trimmed by 11 bases and J by 8 bases, leaving 19 bases between them. The CDR3 sequence is 13 residues long. Germline V gene sequence: CDR1 MNHEY, CDR2 SVGAGI. CDR3: CACGAAFGDEQFF. DNA of the CDR3: TGTGCCTGCGGCGCGGCATTCGGCGATGAGCAGTTCTTC.